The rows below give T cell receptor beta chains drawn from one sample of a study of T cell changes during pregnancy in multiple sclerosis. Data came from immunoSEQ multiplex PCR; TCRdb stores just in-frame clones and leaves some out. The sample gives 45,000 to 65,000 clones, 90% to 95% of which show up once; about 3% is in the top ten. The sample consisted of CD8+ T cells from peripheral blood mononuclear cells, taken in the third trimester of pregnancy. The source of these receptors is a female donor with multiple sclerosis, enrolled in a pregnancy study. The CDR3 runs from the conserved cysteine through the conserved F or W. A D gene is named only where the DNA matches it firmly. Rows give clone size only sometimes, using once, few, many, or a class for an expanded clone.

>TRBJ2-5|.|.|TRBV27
TGTGCCAGCAGCCGAGGTCTTGCGGGAATAGCAAGAAAAGAGACCCAGTACTTC
CASSRGLAGIARKETQYF
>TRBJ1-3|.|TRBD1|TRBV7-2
TGTGCCAGCAGCTCGACAGGGTCTTCTGGAAACACCATATATTTT
CASSSTGSSGNTIYF
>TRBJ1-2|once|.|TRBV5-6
TGTGCCAGCAGCGAGGACACCGGCTATGGCTACACCTTC
CASSEDTGYGYTF
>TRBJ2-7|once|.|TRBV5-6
TGTGCCAGCAGCCTAGGTTCACCCTACGAGCAGTACTTC
CASSLGSPYEQYF
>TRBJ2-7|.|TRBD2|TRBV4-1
TGCGCCAGCAGCCAACCTACTAGCGGGAGATACGAGCAGTACTTC
CASSQPTSGRYEQYF
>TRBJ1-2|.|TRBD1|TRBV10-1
TGCGCCAGCAGTGATGGGACAGGTACCTCGTTCTATGGCTACACCTTC
CASSDGTGTSFYGYTF
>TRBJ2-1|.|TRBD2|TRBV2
TGTGCCAGCAGTGCCTTGAGGGTGATGAGCGGGAGTGATTATTCCTACAATGAGCAGTTCTTC
CASSALRVMSGSDYSYNEQFF
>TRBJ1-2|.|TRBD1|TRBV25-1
TGTGCCAGCAGTGAATATGAAGGGGGCGATAACTATGGCTACACCTTC
CASSEYEGGDNYGYTF
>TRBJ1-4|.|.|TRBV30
TGTGCCTGGAGTGCCGACCCCGGGGCAACTAATGAAAAACTGTTTTTT
CAWSADPGATNEKLFF
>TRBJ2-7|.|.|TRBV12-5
TGTGCTAGTGGTGTACCAGGGGGGCGCATGGGGTACGAGCAGTACTTC
CASGVPGGRMGYEQYF
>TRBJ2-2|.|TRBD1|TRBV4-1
TGCGCCAGCAGCCCCCGCGTGGGGACAGGGGGACACACCGGGGAGCTGTTTTTT
CASSPRVGTGGHTGELFF
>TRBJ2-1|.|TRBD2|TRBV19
TGTGCCAGTAGTATAGTCTTGACTAGCGGGATTTACAATGAGCAGTTCTTC
CASSIVLTSGIYNEQFF
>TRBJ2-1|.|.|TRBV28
TGTGCCAGCATCCCTGACGGAGGTTCCTACAATGAGCAGTTCTTC
CASIPDGGSYNEQFF
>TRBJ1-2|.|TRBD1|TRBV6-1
TGTGCCAGCAGTGACCTACAGGGGGCAGGGGGCTACACCTTC
CASSDLQGAGGYTF
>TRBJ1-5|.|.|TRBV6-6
TGTGCCAGCAGTTACGACCAGGGGCCCCAGCATTTT
CASSYDQGPQHF
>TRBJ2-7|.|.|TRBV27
TGTGCCAGCAGTTTATCGGCAGCGGAGACCTACGAGCAGTACTTC
CASSLSAAETYEQYF
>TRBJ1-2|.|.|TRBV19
TGTGCCAGTAGTGTCCGACAGGAGATCTATGGCTACACCTTC
CASSVRQEIYGYTF
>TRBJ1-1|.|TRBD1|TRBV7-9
TGTGCCAGCAGCTTGGACAGGGCCGAAGGATACACTGAAGCTTTCTTT
CASSLDRAEGYTEAFF
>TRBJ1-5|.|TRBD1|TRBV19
TGTGCCAGTAGACCGGGACAGGGGGAGTACGGTTATCAGCCCCAGCATTTT
CASRPGQGEYGYQPQHF
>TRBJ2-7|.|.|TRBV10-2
TGCGCCAGCACCTCCGCCTACGAGCAGTACTTC
CASTSAYEQYF
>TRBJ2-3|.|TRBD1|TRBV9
TGTGCCAGCAGCACGGGACAGGGCACAGATACGCAGTATTTT
CASSTGQGTDTQYF
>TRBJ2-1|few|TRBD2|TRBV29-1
TGCAGCGTTGAGGGGACTAGCGGAACCTACTACAATGAGCAGTTCTTC
CSVEGTSGTYYNEQFF
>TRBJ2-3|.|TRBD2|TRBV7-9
TGTGCCAGCAGCTTAGTGGGGGGGACGACCGGAGATACGCAGTATTTT
CASSLVGGTTGDTQYF
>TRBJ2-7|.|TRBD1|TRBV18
TGTGCCAGCTCAGGACAGGGCTCCTACGAGCAGTACTTC
CASSGQGSYEQYF
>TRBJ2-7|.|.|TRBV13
TGTGCCAGCAGCGCCGGGGGTAGCGGTGTTTACGAGCAGTACTTC
CASSAGGSGVYEQYF
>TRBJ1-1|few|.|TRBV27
TGTGCCAGCTCCAGTCCAGACGGGGCTTTCTTT
CASSSPDGAFF
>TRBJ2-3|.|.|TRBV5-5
TGTGCCAGCAGCTTTCCGGCAGGGAAGTATTTT
CASSFPAGKYF
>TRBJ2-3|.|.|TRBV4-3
TGCGCCAGCAGCCAAGATAAGTCGAGGACAGATACGCAGTATTTT
CASSQDKSRTDTQYF
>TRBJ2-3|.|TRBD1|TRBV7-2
TGTGCCAGCAGCTACCGTGGACAGGGGGGTGATACGCAGTATTTT
CASSYRGQGGDTQYF
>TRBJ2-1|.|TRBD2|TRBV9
TGTGCCAGCAGCGTATTGGTAGCGGGAGACTACAATGAGCAGTTCTTC
CASSVLVAGDYNEQFF
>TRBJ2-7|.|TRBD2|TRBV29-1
TGCAGCGTTAGGAAGCGCCGAGGCGGGAGGGGAGACGAGCAGTACTTC
CSVRKRRGGRGDEQYF
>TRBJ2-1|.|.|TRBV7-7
TGTGCCAGCAGCTTAAATCCGAGCTCCTACAATGAGCAGTTCTTC
CASSLNPSSYNEQFF
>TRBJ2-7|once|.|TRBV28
TGTGCCAGCAAACCTCCAGGGTCCTACGAGCAGTACTTC
CASKPPGSYEQYF
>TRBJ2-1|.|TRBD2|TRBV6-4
TGTGCCAGCGGGGAATCTAGCGGGACGTCCAATGAGCAGTTCTTC
CASGESSGTSNEQFF
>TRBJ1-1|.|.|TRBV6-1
TGTGCCAGCAGTGAAGCTGGGGGCCCCATGAACACTGAAGCTTTCTTT
CASSEAGGPMNTEAFF
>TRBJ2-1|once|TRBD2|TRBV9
TGTGCCAGCAGCTCCCGAGGAGCGGGAGACCATGAGCAGTTCTTC
CASSSRGAGDHEQFF
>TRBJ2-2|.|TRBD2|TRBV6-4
TGTGCCAGCAGCGCCGGGACTACTAAAACGTACACCGGGGAGCTGTTTTTT
CASSAGTTKTYTGELFF
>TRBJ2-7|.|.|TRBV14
TGTGCCAGCAGCCAAGGGCCGGGAACGGCCTCCTACGAGCAGTACTTC
CASSQGPGTASYEQYF
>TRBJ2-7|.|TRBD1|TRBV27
TGTGCCAGCTCTCCAGGACAGGCAAACTACGAGCAGTACTTC
CASSPGQANYEQYF
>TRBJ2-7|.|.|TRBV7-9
TGTGCCAGCAGCTTAGTGATGGGACAGCGGGAGCTTTCCTACGAGCAGTACTTC
CASSLVMGQRELSYEQYF
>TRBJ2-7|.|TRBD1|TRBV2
TGTGCCAGCAGCCGCAAGGACAGGGATAATCCCTACGAGCAGTACTTC
CASSRKDRDNPYEQYF
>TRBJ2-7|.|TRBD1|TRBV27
TGTGCCAGCAGTTTAGGGACAGGGGGCGACGAGCAGTACTTC
CASSLGTGGDEQYF
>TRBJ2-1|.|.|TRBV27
TGTGCCAGCAGTTTTGGGACAAAATCCTACAATGAGCAGTTCTTC
CASSFGTKSYNEQFF
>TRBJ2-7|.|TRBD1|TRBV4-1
TGCGCCAGCAGCCAACAGGGGGCGGCCTACGAGCAGTACTTC
CASSQQGAAYEQYF
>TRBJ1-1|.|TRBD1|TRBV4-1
TGCGCCAGCAGCCTCGGACAGGGGTACACTGAAGCTTTCTTT
CASSLGQGYTEAFF
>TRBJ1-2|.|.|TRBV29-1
TGCAGCGTTGAAGATCAAGGGCAGGGATATGGCTACACCTTC
CSVEDQGQGYGYTF
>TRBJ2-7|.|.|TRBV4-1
TGCGCCAGCAGCCAAGAGAACAGCTTCTACGAGCAGTACTTC
CASSQENSFYEQYF
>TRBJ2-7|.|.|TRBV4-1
TGCGCCAGCAGCCAAGAGGCTGGACTCAAGAAGGAGCAGTACTTC
CASSQEAGLKKEQYF
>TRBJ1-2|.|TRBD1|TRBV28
TGTGCCAGCAGTTTAATCAGGCAGGGGGAGGTAATGAATGGCTACACCTTC
CASSLIRQGEVMNGYTF
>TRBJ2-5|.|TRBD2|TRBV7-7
TGTGCCAGCAGCCAACGGGAGGTGGAGACCCAGTACTTC
CASSQREVETQYF
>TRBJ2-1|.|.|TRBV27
TGTGCCAGCATCGGGGGCTCCTACAATGAGCAGTTCTTC
CASIGGSYNEQFF
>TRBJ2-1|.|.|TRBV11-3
TGTGCCAGCAGCTTAGGACAAAGCTCCTACAATGAGCAGTTCTTC
CASSLGQSSYNEQFF
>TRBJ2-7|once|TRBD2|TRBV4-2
TGTGCCAGCAGCCAAGTCGGGGGGAACGAGCAGTACTTC
CASSQVGGNEQYF
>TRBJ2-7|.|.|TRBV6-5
TGTGCCAGCAGTTACGCAGGGGTGGGCGAGCAGTACTTC
CASSYAGVGEQYF
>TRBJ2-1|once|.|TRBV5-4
TGTGCCAGCAGCCCCCGACTAGAAGGTGAGCAGTTCTTC
CASSPRLEGEQFF
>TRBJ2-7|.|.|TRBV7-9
TGTGCCAGCAGCGTCCTCCGGGACACGCCATACGAGCAGTACTTC
CASSVLRDTPYEQYF